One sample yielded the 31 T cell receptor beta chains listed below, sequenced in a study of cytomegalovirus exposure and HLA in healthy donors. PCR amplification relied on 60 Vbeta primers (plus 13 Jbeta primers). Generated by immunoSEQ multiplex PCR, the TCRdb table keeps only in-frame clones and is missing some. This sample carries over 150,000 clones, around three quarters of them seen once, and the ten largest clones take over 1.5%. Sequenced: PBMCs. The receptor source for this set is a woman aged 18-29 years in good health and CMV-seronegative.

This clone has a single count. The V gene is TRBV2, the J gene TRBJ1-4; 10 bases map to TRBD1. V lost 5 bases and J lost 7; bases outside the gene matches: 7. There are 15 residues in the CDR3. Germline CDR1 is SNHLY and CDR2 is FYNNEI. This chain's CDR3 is CASSTPGQGGEKLFF. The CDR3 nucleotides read TGTGCCAGCAGTACCCCCGGACAGGGGGGTGAAAAACTGTTTTTT. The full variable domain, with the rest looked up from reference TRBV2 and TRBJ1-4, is EPEVTQTPSHQVTQMGQEVILRCVPISNHLYFYWYRQILGQKVEFLVSFYNNEISEKSEIFDDQFSVERPDGSNFTLKIRSTKLEDSAMYFCASSTPGQGGEKLFFGSGTQLSVL.

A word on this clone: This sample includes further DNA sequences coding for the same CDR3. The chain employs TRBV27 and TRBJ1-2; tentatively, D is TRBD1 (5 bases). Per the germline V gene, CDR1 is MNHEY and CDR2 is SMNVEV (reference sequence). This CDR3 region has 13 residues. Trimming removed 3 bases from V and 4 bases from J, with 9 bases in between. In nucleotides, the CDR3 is TGTGCCAGCAGTTTCGGCGGGGGCTATGGCTACACCTTC. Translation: CASSFGGGYGYTF.

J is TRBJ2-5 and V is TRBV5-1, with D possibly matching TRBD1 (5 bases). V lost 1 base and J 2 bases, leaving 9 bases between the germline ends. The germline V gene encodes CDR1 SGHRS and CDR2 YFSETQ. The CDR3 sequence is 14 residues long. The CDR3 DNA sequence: TGCGCCAGCAGCTTGTTTGACAGTCAAGAGACCCAGTACTTC. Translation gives CASSLFDSQETQYF.

The CDR3 reads CASSVVWNTEAFF. DNA for the CDR3: TGTGCCAGCAGCGTAGTCTGGAACACTGAAGCTTTCTTT. V usage is TRBV9 and J usage is TRBJ1-1; no definite D call. Trimming left V 0 bases short and J 1 base short, with 4 bases between. The CDR3 totals 13 residues. The germline V gene encodes CDR1 SGDLS and CDR2 YYNGEE.

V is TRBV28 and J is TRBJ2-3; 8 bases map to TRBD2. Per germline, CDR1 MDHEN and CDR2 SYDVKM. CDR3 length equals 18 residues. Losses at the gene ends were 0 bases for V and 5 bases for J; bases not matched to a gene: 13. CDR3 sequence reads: CASSLWAGGSTEGDTQYF. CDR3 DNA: TGTGCCAGCAGTTTATGGGCGGGGGGAAGCACTGAGGGAGATACGCAGTATTTT. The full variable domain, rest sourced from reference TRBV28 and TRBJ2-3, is DVKVTQSSRYLVKRTGEKVFLECVQDMDHENMFWYRQDPGLGLRLIYFSYDVKMKEKGDIPEGYSVSREKKERFSLILESASTNQTSMYLCASSLWAGGSTEGDTQYFGPGTRLTVL.

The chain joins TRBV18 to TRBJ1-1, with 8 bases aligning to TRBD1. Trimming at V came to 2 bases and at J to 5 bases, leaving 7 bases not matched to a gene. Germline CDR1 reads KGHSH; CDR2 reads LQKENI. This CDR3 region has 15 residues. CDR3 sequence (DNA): TGTGCCAGCTCACCAGACAGGGGAAGAGAAACTGAAGCTTTCTTT. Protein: CASSPDRGRETEAFF.

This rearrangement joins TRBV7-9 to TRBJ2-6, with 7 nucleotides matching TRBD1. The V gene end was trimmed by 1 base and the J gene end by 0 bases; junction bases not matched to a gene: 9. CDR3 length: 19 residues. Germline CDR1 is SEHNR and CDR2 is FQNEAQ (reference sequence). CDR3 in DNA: TGTGCCAGCAGCTTAGGGTTCGGGACAGCTGCCTCTGGGGCCAACGTCCTGACTTTC. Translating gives CASSLGFGTAASGANVLTF.

The CDR3 sequence is CASSEVGDRVYEQYF. The CDR3 DNA follows: TGTGCCAGCAGTGAAGTAGGAGACAGGGTCTACGAGCAGTACTTC. The genes are TRBV2 and TRBJ2-7, with 7 bases matching TRBD1. Trimming cost V 1 base and J 3 bases; bases outside gene matches: 6. CDR1 is SNHLY, CDR2 FYNNEI, per germline. The CDR3 has 15 amino acids.

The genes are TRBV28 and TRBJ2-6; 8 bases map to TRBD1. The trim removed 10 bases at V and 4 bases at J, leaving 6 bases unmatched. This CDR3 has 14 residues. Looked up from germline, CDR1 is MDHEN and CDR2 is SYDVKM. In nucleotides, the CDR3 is TGTGCCATCCAGGGGGCGGGAGGGGCCAACGTCCTGACTTTC. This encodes CAIQGAGGANVLTF.

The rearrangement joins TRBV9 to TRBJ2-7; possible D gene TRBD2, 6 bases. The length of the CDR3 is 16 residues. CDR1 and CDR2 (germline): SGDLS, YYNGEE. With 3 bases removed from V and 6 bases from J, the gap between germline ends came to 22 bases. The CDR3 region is CASSGSGGPFGAEQYF. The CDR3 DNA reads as TGTGCCAGCAGCGGTAGCGGTGGCCCCTTTGGGGCCGAGCAGTACTTC.

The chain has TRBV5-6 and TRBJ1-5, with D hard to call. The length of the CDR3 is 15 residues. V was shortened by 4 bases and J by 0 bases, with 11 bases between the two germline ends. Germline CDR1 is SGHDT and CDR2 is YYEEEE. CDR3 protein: CASSRFTYSNQPQHF. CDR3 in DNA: TGTGCCAGCAGCCGGTTTACTTATAGCAATCAGCCCCAGCATTTT.

This chain's CDR3 is CASSLSGTGTLGDTEAFF. In DNA form, the CDR3 reads TGTGCCAGCAGCTTGTCTGGGACAGGAACATTGGGGGACACTGAAGCTTTCTTT. V gene TRBV7-2 combines with J gene TRBJ1-1, with 8 positions matching TRBD1. The CDR3 has 18 residues. Germline CDR1 and CDR2: SGHTA and FQGNSA. V dropped 3 bases and J dropped 3; count of bases not matched to a gene: 15.

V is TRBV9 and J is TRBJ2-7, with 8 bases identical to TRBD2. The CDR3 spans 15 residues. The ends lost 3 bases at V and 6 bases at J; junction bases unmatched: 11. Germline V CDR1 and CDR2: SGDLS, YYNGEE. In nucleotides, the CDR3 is TGTGCCAGCAGCGCCGGAATGTTAGCGGGACGCGAGCAGTACTTC. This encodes CASSAGMLAGREQYF.

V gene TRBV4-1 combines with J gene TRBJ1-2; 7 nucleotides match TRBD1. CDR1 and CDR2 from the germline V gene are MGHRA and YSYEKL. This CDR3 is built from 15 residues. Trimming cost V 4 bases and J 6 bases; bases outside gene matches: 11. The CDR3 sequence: CASSRSTDRLNGYTF. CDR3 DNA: TGCGCCAGCAGCCGATCTACGGACAGGCTCAATGGCTACACCTTC.

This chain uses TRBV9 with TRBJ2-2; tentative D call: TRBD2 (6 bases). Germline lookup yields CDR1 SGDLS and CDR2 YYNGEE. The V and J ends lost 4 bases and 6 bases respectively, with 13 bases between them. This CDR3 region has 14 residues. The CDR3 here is CASSSPDYSGELFF. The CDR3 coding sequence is TGTGCCAGCAGCTCTCCGGACTATTCCGGGGAGCTGTTTTTT.

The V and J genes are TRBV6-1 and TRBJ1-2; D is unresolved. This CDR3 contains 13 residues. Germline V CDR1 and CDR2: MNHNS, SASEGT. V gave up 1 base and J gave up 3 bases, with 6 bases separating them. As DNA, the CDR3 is TGTGCCAGCAGTGAAGAAATAGACTATGGCTACACCTTC. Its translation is CASSEEIDYGYTF.

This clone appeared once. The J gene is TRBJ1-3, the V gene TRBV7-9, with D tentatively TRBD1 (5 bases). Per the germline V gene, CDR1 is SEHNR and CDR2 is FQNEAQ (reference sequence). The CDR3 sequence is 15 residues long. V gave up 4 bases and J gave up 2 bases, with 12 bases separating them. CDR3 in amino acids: CASSSLRAPGNTIYF. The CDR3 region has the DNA TGTGCCAGCAGCTCCCTCAGGGCTCCTGGAAACACCATATATTTT.

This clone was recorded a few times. The CDR3 sequence: CASRRSRDRGPDSNQPQHF. Written as DNA, the CDR3 is TGTGCCAGCAGAAGAAGCCGGGACAGGGGGCCGGATAGCAATCAGCCCCAGCATTTT. The rearrangement uses TRBV5-6 and TRBJ1-5; 12 nucleotides match TRBD1. There are 19 residues in the CDR3. CDR1 is SGHDT and CDR2 is YYEEEE in the germline V gene. V trimming: 5 bases; J trimming: 0 bases; junction bases outside the gene matches: 12.

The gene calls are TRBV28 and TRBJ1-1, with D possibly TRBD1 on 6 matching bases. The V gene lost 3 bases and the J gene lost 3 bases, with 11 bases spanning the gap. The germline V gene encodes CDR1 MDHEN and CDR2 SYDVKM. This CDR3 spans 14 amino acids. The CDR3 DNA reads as TGTGCCAGCAGTTTGTCTGGACAGCACACTGAAGCTTTCTTT. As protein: CASSLSGQHTEAFF.

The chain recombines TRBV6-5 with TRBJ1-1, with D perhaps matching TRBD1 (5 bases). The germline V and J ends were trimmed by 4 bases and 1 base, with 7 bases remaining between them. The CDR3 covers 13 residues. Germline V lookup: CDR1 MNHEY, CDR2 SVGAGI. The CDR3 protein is CASSFDRNTEAFF. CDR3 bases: TGTGCCAGCAGTTTCGACAGGAACACTGAAGCTTTCTTT.

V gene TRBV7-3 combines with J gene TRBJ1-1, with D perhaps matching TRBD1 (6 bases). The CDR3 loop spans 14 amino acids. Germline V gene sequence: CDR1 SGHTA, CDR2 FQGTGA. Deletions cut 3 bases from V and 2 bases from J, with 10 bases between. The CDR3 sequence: CASSLGGRNTEAFF. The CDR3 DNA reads TGTGCCAGCAGCTTGGGGGGGCGTAACACTGAAGCTTTCTTT.

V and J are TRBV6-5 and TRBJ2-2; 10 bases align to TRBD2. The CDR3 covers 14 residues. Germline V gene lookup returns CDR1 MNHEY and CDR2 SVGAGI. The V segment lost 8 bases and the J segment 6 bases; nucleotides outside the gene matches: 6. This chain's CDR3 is CASQREGRSGELFF. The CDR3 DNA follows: TGTGCCAGCCAGCGGGAGGGCCGATCCGGGGAGCTGTTTTTT.

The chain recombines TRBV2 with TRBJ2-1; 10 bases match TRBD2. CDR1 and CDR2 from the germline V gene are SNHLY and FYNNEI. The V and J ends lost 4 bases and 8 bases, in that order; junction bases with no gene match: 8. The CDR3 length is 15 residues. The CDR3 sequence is CASSAGAGGQDEQFF. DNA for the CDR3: TGTGCCAGCAGTGCCGGAGCGGGGGGGCAAGATGAGCAGTTCTTC.

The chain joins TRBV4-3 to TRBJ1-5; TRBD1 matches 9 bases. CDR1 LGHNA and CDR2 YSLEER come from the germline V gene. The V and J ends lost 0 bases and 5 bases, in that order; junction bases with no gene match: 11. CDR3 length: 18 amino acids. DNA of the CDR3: TGCGCCAGCAGCCAAGATCTTTCAGGGGACAGGGCTGATCAGCCCCAGCATTTT. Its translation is CASSQDLSGDRADQPQHF.

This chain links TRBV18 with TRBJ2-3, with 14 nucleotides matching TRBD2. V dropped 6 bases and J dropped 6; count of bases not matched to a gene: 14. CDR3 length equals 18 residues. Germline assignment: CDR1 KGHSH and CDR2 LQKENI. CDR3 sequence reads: CASSPTTGLAGVMDTQYF. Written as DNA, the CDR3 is TGTGCCAGCTCCCCTACCACGGGACTAGCGGGAGTAATGGATACGCAGTATTTT.

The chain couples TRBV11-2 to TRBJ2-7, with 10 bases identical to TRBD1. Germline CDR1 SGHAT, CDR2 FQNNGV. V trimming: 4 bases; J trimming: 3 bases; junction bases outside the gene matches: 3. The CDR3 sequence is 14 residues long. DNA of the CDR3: TGTGCCAGCAGCTACCGGGACAGGGGCTACGAGCAGTACTTC. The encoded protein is CASSYRDRGYEQYF.

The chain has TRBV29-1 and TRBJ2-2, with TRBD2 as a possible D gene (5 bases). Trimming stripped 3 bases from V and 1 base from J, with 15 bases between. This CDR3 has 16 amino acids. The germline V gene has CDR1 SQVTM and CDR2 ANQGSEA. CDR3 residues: CSVDLSSRKNTGELFF. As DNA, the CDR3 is TGCAGCGTTGACCTCTCTAGCAGAAAGAACACCGGGGAGCTGTTTTTT.

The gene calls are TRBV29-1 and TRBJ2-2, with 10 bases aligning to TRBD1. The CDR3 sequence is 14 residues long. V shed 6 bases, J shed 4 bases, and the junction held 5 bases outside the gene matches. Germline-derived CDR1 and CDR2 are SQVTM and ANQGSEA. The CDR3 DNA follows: TGCAGCGTCGTCCGGGACAGGGGCACCGGGGAGCTGTTTTTT. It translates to CSVVRDRGTGELFF.

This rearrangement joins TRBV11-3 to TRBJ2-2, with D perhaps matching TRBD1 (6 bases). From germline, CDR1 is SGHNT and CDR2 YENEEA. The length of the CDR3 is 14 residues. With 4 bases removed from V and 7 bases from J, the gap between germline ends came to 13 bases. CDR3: CASSSGTLLGELFF. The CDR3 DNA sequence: TGTGCCAGCAGCTCGGGGACATTGCTCGGGGAGCTGTTTTTT.

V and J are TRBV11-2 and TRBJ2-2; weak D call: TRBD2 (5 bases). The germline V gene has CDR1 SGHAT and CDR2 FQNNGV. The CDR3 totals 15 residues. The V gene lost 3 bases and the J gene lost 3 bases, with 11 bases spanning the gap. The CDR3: CASSFASFDTGELFF. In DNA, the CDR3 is TGTGCCAGCAGCTTTGCTAGCTTCGACACCGGGGAGCTGTTTTTT.

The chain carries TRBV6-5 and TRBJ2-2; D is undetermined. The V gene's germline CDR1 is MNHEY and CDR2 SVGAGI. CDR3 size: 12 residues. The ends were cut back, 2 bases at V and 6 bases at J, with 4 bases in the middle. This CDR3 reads CASSYRAGELFF. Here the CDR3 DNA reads TGTGCCAGCAGTTACCGGGCCGGGGAGCTGTTTTTT.